This T cell receptor beta chain was retrieved from a study of regulatory and conventional T cells in RAG deficiency. Sequencing used immunoSEQ multiplex PCR; TCRdb keeps in-frame clones, though not all of them. The data hold more than 20,000 clones, with 85% to 95% observed a single time. V was trimmed by 3 bases and J by 9 bases, leaving 12 bases between them. Germline V gives CDR1 GTSNPN, CDR2 SVGIG (reference sequence). The length of the CDR3 is 13 residues. The sorted conventional CD4+ T cells were CD25-low and CD127-high, with genomic DNA sequenced. The same specimen was also included in a second study, on regulatory T cells. As that report states: Amplification used 52 TRBV primers and 13 TRBJ primers.

This sequence was found in a human donor in good health. The sample was CD4+ T cells sorted from blood. The chain has TRBV30 and TRBJ1-6; weak D call: TRBD1 (5 bases). The CDR3 region has the DNA TGTGCCTGGAGCCGAGGGGTAGGTTCACCCCTCCACTTT. It translates to CAWSRGVGSPLHF. Full variable domain (outside the CDR3, taken from reference TRBV30 and TRBJ1-6): SQTIHQWPATLVQPVGSPLSLECTVEGTSNPNLYWYRQAAGRGLQLLFYSVGIGQISSEVPQNLSASRPQDRQFILSSKKLLLSDSGFYLCAWSRGVGSPLHFGNGTRLTVT.